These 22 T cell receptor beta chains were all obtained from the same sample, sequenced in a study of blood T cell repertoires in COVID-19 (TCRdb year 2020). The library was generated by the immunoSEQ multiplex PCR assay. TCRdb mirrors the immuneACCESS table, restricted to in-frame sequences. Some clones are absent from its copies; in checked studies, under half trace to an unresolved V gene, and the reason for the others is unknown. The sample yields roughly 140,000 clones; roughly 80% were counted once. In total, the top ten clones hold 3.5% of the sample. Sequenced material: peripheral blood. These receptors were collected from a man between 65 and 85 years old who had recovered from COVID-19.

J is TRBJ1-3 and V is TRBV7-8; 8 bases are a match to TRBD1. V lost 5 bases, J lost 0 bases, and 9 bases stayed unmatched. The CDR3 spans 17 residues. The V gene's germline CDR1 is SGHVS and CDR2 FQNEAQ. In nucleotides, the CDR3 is TGTGCCAGCAGCACCCGGACAGGGATTAGCTCTGGAAACACCATATATTTT. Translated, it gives CASSTRTGISSGNTIYF.

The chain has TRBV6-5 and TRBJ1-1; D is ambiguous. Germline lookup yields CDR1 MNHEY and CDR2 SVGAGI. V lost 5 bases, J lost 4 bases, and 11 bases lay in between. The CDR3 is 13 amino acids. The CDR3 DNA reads TGTGCCAGCAGTCGCTCCGGTCGCACTGAAGCTTTCTTT. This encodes CASSRSGRTEAFF.

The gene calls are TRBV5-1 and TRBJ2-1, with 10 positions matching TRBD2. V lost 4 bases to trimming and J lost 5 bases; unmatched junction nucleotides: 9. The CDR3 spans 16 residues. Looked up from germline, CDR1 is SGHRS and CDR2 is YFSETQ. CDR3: CASSQITSGKNNEQFF. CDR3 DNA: TGCGCCAGCAGCCAGATTACTAGCGGGAAAAACAATGAGCAGTTCTTC.

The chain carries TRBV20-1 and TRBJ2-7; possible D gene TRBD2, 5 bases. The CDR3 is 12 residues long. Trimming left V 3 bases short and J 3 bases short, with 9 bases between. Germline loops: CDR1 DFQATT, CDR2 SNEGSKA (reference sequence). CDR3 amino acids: CSASPSNYEQYF. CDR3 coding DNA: TGCAGTGCTAGTCCTAGCAACTACGAGCAGTACTTC.

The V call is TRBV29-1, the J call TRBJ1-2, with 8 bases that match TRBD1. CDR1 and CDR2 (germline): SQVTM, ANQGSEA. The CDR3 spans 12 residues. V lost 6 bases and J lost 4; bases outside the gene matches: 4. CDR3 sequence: CSVSGTGYGYTF. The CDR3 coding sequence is TGCAGCGTGTCCGGGACAGGCTATGGCTACACCTTC. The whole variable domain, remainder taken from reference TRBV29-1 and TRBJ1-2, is SAVISQKPSRDICQRGTSLTIQCQVDSQVTMMFWYRQQPGQSLTLIATANQGSEATYESGFVIDKFPISRPNLTFSTLTVSNMSPEDSSIYLCSVSGTGYGYTFGSGTRLTVV.

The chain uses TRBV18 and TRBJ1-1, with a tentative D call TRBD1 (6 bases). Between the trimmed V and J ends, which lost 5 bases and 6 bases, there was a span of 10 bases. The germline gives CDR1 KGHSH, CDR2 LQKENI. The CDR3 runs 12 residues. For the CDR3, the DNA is TGTGCCAGCTCATTCAACAGGGCTGAAGCTTTCTTT. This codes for CASSFNRAEAFF.

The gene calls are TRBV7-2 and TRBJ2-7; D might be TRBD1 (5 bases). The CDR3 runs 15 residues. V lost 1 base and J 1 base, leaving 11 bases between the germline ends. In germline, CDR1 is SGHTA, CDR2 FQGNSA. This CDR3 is CASSLGQTPSYEQYF. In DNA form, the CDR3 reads TGTGCCAGCAGCTTAGGACAGACCCCATCCTACGAGCAGTACTTC.

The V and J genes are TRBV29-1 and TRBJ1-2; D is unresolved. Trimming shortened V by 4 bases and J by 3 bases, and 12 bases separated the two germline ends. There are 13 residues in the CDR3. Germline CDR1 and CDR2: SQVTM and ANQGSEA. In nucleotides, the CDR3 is TGCAGCGTTGTACAACCCATCGACTATGGCTACACCTTC. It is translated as CSVVQPIDYGYTF.

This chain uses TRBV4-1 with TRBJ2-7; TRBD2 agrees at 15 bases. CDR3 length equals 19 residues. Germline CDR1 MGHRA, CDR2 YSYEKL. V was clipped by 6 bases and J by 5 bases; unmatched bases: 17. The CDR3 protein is CASSGDPKPGLAGGNEQYF. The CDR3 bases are TGCGCCAGCAGTGGAGACCCTAAGCCGGGACTAGCGGGAGGTAACGAGCAGTACTTC.

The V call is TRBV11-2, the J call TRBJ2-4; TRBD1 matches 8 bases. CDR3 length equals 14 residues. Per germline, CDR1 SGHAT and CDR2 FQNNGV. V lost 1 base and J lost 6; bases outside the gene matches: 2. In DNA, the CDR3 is TGTGCCAGCAGCTTAGCGACAGGGGTAAACATTCAGTACTTC. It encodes CASSLATGVNIQYF.

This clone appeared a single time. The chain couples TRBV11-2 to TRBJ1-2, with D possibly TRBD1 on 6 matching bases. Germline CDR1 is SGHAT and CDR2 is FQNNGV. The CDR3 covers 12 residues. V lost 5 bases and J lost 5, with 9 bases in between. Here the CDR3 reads CASSMDSYGYTF. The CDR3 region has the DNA TGTGCCAGCAGCATGGACAGTTATGGCTACACCTTC.

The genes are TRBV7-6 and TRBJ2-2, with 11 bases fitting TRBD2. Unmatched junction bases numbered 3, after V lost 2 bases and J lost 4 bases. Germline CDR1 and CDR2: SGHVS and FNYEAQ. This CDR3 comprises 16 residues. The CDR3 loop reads CASSLSLAGGTGELFF. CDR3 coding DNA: TGTGCCAGCAGCTTAAGCCTAGCGGGAGGCACCGGGGAGCTGTTTTTT.

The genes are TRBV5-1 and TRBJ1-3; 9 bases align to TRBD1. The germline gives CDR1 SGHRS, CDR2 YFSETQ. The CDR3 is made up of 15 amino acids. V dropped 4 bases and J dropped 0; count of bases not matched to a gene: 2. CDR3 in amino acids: CASSPDRGSGNTIYF. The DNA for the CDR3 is TGCGCCAGCAGCCCGGACAGGGGCTCTGGAAACACCATATATTTT.

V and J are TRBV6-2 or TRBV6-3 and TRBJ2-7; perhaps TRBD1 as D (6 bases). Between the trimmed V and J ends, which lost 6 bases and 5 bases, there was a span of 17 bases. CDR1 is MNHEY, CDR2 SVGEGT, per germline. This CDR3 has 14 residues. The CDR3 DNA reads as TGTGCCAGCAGGCCTCCGGACAGAACCGACGAGCAGTACTTC. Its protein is CASRPPDRTDEQYF.

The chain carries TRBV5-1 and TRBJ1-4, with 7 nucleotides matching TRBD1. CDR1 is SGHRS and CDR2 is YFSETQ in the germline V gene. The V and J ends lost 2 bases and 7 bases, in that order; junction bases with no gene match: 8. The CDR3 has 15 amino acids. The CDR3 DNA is TGCGCCAGCAGCTTTAGCGGCCGGGACAGTGAAAAACTGTTTTTT. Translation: CASSFSGRDSEKLFF.

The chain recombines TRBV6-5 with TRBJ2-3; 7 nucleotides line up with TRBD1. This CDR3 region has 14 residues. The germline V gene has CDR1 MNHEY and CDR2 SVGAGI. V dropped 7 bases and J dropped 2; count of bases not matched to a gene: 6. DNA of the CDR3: TGTGCCAGCACCGAGGGACAGTTCACAGATACGCAGTATTTT. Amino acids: CASTEGQFTDTQYF.

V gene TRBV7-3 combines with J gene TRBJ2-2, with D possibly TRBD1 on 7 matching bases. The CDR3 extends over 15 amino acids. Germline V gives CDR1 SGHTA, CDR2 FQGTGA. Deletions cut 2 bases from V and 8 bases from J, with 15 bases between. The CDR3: CASSLDGGGGGELFF. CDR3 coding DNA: TGTGCCAGCAGCTTAGATGGAGGGGGCGGTGGGGAGCTGTTTTTT.

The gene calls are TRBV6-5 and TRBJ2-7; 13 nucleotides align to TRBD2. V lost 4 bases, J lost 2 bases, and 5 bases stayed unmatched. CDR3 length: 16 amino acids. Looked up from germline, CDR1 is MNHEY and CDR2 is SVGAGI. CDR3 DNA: TGTGCCAGCAGTTCCTTTGGGACTAGCGGGACCTACGAGCAGTACTTC. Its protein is CASSSFGTSGTYEQYF.

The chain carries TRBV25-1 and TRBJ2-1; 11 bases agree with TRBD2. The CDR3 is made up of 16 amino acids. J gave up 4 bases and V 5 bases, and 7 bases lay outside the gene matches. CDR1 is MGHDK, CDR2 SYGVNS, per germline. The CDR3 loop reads CASSTHLAGGYNEQFF. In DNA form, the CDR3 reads TGTGCCAGCAGTACCCATCTAGCGGGAGGTTACAATGAGCAGTTCTTC.

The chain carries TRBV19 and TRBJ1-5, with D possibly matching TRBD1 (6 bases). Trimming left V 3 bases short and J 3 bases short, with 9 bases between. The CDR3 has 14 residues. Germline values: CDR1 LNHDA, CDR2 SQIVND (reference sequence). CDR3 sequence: CASSIPGDNQPQHF. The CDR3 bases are TGTGCCAGTAGTATCCCAGGGGACAATCAGCCCCAGCATTTT.

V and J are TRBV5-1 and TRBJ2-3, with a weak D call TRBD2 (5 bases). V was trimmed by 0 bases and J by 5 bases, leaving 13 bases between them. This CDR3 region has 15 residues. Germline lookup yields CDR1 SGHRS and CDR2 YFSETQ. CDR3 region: CASSLVGSWGDTQYF. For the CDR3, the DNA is TGCGCCAGCAGCTTGGTGGGGAGCTGGGGAGATACGCAGTATTTT. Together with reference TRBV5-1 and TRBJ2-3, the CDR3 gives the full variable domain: KAGVTQTPRYLIKTRGQQVTLSCSPISGHRSVSWYQQTPGQGLQFLFEYFSETQRNKGNFPGRFSGRQFSNSRSEMNVSTLELGDSALYLCASSLVGSWGDTQYFGPGTRLTVL.

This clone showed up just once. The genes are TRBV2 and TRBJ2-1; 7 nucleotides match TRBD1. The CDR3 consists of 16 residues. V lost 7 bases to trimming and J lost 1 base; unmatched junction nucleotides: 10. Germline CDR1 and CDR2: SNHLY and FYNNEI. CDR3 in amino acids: CASIPKPGQSYNEQFF. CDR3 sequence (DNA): TGTGCCAGCATACCTAAACCGGGACAGTCCTACAATGAGCAGTTCTTC.